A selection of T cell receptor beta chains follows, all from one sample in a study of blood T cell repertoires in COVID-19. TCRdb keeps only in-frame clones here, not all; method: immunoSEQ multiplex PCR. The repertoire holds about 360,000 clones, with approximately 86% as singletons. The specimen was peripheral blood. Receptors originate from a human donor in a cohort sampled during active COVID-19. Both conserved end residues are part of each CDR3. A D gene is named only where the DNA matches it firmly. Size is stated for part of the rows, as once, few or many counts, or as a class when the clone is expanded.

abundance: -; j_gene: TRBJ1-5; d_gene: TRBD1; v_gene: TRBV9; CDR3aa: CASSEGQGSQPQHF; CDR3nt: TGTGCCAGCAGCGAGGGACAGGGGAGTCAGCCCCAGCATTTT
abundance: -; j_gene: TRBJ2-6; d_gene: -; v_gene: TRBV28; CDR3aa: CASSSPGAGANVLTF; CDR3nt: TGTGCCAGCAGTTCCCCCGGGGCTGGGGCCAACGTCCTGACTTTC
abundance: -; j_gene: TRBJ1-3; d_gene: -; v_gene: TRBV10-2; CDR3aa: CASSDSMDNGNTIYF; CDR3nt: TGCGCCAGCAGTGACTCGATGGACAACGGAAACACCATATATTTT
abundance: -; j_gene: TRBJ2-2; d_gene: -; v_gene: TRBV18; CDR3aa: CASQTIRDTGELFF; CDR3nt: TGTGCCAGTCAAACGATTCGGGACACCGGGGAGCTGTTTTTT
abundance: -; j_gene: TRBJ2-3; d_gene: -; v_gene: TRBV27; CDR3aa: CASSSVGRADTQYF; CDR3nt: TGTGCCAGCAGTTCAGTTGGCAGGGCAGATACGCAGTATTTT
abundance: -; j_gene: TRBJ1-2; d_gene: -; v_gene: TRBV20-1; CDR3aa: CSASHGGTQEGYTF; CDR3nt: TGCAGTGCTAGTCATGGCGGGACCCAAGAGGGCTACACCTTC
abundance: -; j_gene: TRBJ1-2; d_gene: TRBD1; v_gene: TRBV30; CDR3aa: CACIGGGTGHGYTF; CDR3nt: TGTGCCTGCATTGGTGGGGGGACAGGGCATGGCTACACCTTC
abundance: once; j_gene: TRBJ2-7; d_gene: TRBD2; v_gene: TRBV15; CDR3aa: CATSRALAGGSYEQYF; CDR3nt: TGTGCCACCAGCAGAGCACTAGCGGGGGGCTCTTACGAGCAGTACTTC
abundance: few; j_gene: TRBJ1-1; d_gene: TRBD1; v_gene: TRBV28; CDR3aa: CASRGQGGTEAFF; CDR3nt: TGTGCCAGCAGGGGACAGGGGGGCACTGAAGCTTTCTTT
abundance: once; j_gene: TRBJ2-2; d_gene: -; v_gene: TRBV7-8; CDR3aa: CASSPNTGELFF; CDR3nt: TGTGCCAGCAGCCCAAACACCGGGGAGCTGTTTTTT
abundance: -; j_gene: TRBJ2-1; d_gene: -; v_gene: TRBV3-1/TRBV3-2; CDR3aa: CASSQGVPNEQFF; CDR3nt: TGTGCCAGCAGCCAAGGAGTTCCCAATGAGCAGTTCTTC
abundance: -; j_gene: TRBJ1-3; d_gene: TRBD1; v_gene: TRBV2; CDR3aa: CASSPGQGGWGNTIYF; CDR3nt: TGTGCCAGCAGTCCCGGACAGGGGGGCTGGGGAAACACCATATATTTT
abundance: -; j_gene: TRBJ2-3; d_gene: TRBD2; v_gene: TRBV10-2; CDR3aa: CASMPSGSTDTQYF; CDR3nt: TGCGCCAGCATGCCTAGCGGGAGCACAGATACGCAGTATTTT
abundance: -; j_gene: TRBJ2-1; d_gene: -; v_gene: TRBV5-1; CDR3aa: CASSLWGGAYNEQFF; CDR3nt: TGCGCCAGCAGCTTATGGGGGGGCGCCTACAATGAGCAGTTCTTC
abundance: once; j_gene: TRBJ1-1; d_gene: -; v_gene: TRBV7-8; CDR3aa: CASSFGGDTEAFF; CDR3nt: TGTGCCAGCAGCTTCGGGGGAGACACTGAAGCTTTCTTT
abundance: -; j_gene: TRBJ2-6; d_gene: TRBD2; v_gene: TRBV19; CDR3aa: CAISSGGAGANVLTF; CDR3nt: TGTGCCATCAGCTCGGGGGGGGCTGGGGCCAACGTCCTGACTTTC
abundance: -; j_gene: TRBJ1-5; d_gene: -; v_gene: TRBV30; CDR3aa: CAWSRAGGPQHF; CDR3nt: TGTGCCTGGTCACGGGCGGGGGGACCCCAGCATTTT
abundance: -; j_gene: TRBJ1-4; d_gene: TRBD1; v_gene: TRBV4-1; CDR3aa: CASNPQGATNEKLFF; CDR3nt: TGCGCCAGCAACCCACAGGGGGCAACTAATGAAAAACTGTTTTTT
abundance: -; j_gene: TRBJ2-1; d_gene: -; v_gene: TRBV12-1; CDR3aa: CASSFTGESSYNEQFF; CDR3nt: TGTGCCAGCAGCTTCACGGGAGAAAGCTCCTACAATGAGCAGTTCTTC
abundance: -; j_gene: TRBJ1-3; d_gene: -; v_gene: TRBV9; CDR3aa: CASSPRGGARGNTIYF; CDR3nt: TGTGCCAGCAGCCCCCGCGGGGGGGCGAGAGGAAACACCATATATTTT
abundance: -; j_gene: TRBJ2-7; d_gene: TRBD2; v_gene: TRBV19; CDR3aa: CASTVYAGGLYEQYF; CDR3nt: TGTGCCAGTACGGTATACGCGGGGGGGCTTTACGAGCAGTACTTC
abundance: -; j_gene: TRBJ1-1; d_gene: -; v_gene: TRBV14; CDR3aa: CASSAAWRAGTEAFF; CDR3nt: TGTGCCAGCAGCGCCGCGTGGAGGGCGGGCACTGAAGCTTTCTTT
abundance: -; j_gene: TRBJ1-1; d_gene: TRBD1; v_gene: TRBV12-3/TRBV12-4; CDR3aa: CASSGDRATEAFF; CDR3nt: TGTGCCAGCAGTGGGGACAGGGCCACTGAAGCTTTCTTT
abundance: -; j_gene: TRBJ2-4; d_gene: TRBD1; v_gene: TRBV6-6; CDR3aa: CASSFSSGTGTGYF; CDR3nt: TGTGCCAGCAGTTTTTCGTCAGGGACCGGGACAGGGTATTTC
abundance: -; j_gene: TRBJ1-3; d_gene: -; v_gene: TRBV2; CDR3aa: CASSGSRAGNTIYF; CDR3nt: TGTGCCAGCAGCGGCAGCAGGGCTGGAAACACCATATATTTT
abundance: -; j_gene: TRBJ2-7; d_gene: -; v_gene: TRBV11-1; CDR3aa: CASSFGTGTSSYEQYF; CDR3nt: TGTGCCAGCAGCTTTGGAACCGGGACATCAAGCTACGAGCAGTACTTC
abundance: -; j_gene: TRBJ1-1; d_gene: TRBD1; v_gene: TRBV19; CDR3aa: CASSIGGGRGASFF; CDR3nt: TGTGCCAGTAGTATAGGAGGGGGCAGGGGGGCATCTTTCTTT